This T cell receptor beta chain stems from a study of CD8 T cells in ankylosing spondylitis (dated by TCRdb to the late 2010s). About the investigation overall: The study set out to find disease-linked TCR variants by profiling T cell receptor beta repertoires in ankylosing spondylitis patients and healthy donors. The whole study cohort included over a hundred healthy donors and 25 ankylosing spondylitis patients. Peripheral blood was sampled, and synovial fluid was additionally collected from ankylosing spondylitis patients.

This clonotype appeared a single time. No cognate antigen has been identified for it. Base qualities are missing; no much larger clone stands one base away. From the germline V gene, CDR1 is MNHEY and CDR2 is SVGEGT. Trimmed from V: 8 bases; trimmed from J: 4 bases; junction bases lacking a gene match: 10. The CDR3 starts with the cysteine, ends with the phenylalanine, and has 15 residues. Only the CDR3 DNA stays, 45 bases, in frame from base 1. This sample was sequenced with an Illumina HiSeq 2500. Quantitative 5'-RACE with molecular barcodes was the method used to prepare the TCR beta libraries. The original methods were these. To identify disease-linked TCR variants, a new computational method was used, one built on a probabilistic model of VDJ rearrangement. TCRdb ran its own pipeline on the public reads, namely fastp trimming at Q25 and MiXCR clone calling, and kept in-frame beta chains. Rows merge per CDR3 protein into single entries with the most common DNA and genes. TCRdb's processing, not the authors' own work, is the source of the V and J calls. Recorded for this sample are 400,000 or so distinct CDR3 sequences; 26% of them occurred a single time. The ten largest clones represent about 1% of the sample.

Overall study outcomes, separate from this receptor: Blood from ankylosing spondylitis patients appeared to be characterized by a TCR beta motif composed of several highly homologous amino acid variants. In peripheral blood, the disease-linked clones were found at relatively low frequencies and had a CD8+ phenotype. Some TCR beta motif variants had previously been reported in synovial fluid and blood of reactive arthritis patients, which suggested common disease-initiation mechanisms. The disease-linked clones were reported as significantly enriched in matched synovial fluid samples from ankylosing spondylitis patients.

This TCR was recovered from a male donor with ankylosing spondylitis. Specimen: blood, either unsorted or a sorted T cell fraction (not recorded which). Recombination linked TRBV6-2 or TRBV6-3 to TRBJ2-5; 10 junctional bases match TRBD2. The DNA is TGTGCCAGCTCTGGCAGCGGGAGGGCCACAGAGACCCAGTACTTC. Translated, this is CASSGSGRATETQYF.